The 29 T cell receptor beta chains listed next were all sequenced from one sample in a study of post-analysis software for immune sequencing data (dated by TCRdb to the mid-2010s). The paper's findings and limits, for the study overall: Patients showed significantly higher frequencies than controls for about 5 TRBV segments, among them TRBV5-6, TRBV5-1 and TRBV20-1.

Receptors were amplified or captured by PCR. TCRdb names Illumina HiSeq 2500 as the instrument used. To reduce PCR and sequencing biases, unique molecular identifiers were incorporated into the TCR beta cDNA libraries. The public sequencing data were trimmed at Q25 with fastp and processed into clonotypes with MiXCR by TCRdb, which kept only in-frame beta chains. Duplicate CDR3 protein sequences are folded into a single record with the most common DNA and genes. This sample comprises 650,000 to 900,000 distinct CDR3 sequences, 35% to 55% of them detected only once. Clones ranked in the top ten supply 4.9% of the sample. The antigens these receptors bind are not known. The specimen sequenced was blood. The receptors originated from a girl between 10 and 17 years old with multiple sclerosis.

This clonotype has only a few counts. The J gene is TRBJ2-7, the V gene TRBV7-9; a weak D match, TRBD1 (6 bases). This CDR3 has 16 residues. Germline V CDR1 and CDR2: SEHNR, FQNEAQ (reference sequence). Trimming cost V 8 bases and J 0 bases, with 20 bases left between them. The CDR3 bases are TGTGCCAGCGGGACATCCACAGGCCTACCCTCCTACGAGCAGTACTTC. It codes for CASGTSTGLPSYEQYF. The entire variable domain, with the rest obtained from reference TRBV7-9 and TRBJ2-7, is as follows: DTGVSQNPRHKITKRGQNVTFRCDPISEHNRLYWYRQTLGQGPEFLTYFQNEAQLEKSRLLSDRFSAERPKGSFSTLEIQRTEQGDSAMYLCASGTSTGLPSYEQYFGPGTRLTVT.

This chain uses TRBV6-6 with TRBJ1-2; TRBD1 agrees at 7 bases. There are 15 residues in the CDR3. The V gene end was trimmed by 2 bases and the J gene end by 3 bases; junction bases not matched to a gene: 6. From germline, CDR1 is MNHNY and CDR2 SVGAGI (reference sequence). The CDR3 DNA reads TGTGCCAGCAGTTACGTCAGGGACAGTGACTATGGCTACACCTTC. Protein: CASSYVRDSDYGYTF.

The V gene is TRBV9, the J gene TRBJ1-2, with D unresolved. V lost 7 bases and J lost 7, with 20 bases in between. Germline CDR1 SGDLS, CDR2 YYNGEE. The CDR3 extends over 14 amino acids. The CDR3 sequence is CASGPSEGGAGYTF. The CDR3 DNA follows: TGTGCCAGCGGGCCTTCTGAGGGTGGCGCTGGCTACACCTTC.

The J gene is TRBJ1-2, the V gene TRBV27; tentatively, D is TRBD1 (6 bases). The V end was cut by 5 bases, the J end by 4 bases, with 14 bases between. The CDR3 runs 14 residues. In germline, CDR1 is MNHEY, CDR2 SMNVEV (reference sequence). The CDR3 spells CASSVGGDVYGYTF. The CDR3, as DNA: TGTGCCAGCAGTGTAGGGGGGGATGTCTATGGCTACACCTTC.

As regards this clonotype: An end of the junction differs from the germline gene, which may be a read error. The rearrangement joins TRBV3-1 to TRBJ1-2; D is undetermined. The CDR3 covers 14 residues. Germline V gene sequence: CDR1 LGHDT, CDR2 YNNKEL (reference sequence). CDR3 loop: CASSQGVGGYGHTF. DNA for the CDR3: TGTGCCAGCAGCCAAGGGGTCGGAGGCTATGGCCACACCTTC.

The chain has TRBV11-2 and TRBJ1-1, with D uncertain. This CDR3 region has 13 residues. V was cut by 3 bases and J by 7 bases, with 12 bases left in between. The V gene's germline CDR1 is SGHAT and CDR2 FQNNGV. The CDR3 is CASSLTTWGEAFF. The CDR3 coding sequence is TGTGCCAGCAGCTTGACGACGTGGGGTGAAGCTTTCTTT.

For this clonotype: Since a much larger clone is just one base distant, this may be a read error. This chain connects TRBV10-3 to TRBJ2-5, with TRBD2 identical over 10 bases. The assigned J gene may be wrong: the sequence end matches TRBJ2-7 better. The CDR3 sequence is 12 residues long. Germline CDR1 and CDR2: ENHRY and SYGVKD. DNA of the CDR3: TGTGTCATCAGTAGGACTAGCGGCGAGCAGTACTTC. This encodes CVISRTSGEQYF.

This clonotype appeared once. The chain links TRBV6-6 to TRBJ2-2, with TRBD2 identical over 9 bases. This CDR3 contains 15 residues. Germline-derived CDR1 and CDR2 are MNHNY and SVGAGI (reference sequence). Trimming at V came to 8 bases and at J to 7 bases, leaving 11 bases not matched to a gene. The CDR3 DNA reads as TGTGCCAGCCTGATGGCGGGAGGGTTTAACGGGGAGCTGTTTTTT. Its translation: CASLMAGGFNGELFF.

The chain employs TRBV9 and TRBJ2-5, with 9 positions matching TRBD2. Germline V gene lookup returns CDR1 SGDLS and CDR2 YYNGEE. The CDR3 has 15 amino acids. The V and J ends lost 3 bases and 5 bases, in that order; junction bases with no gene match: 8. In DNA form, the CDR3 reads TGTGCCAGCAGCGGAGGGCGGGAGGGCGTTGAGACCCAGTACTTC. Translated, it gives CASSGGREGVETQYF.

In its sample, this clonotype was seen a few times. This chain connects TRBV12-3 or TRBV12-4 to TRBJ2-3, with 10 nucleotides matching TRBD2. V lost 3 bases, J lost 10 bases, and 10 bases stayed unmatched. The CDR3 loop spans 15 amino acids. The CDR3 protein is CASSFASGSRRAQYF. In nucleotides, the CDR3 is TGTGCCAGCAGTTTTGCTAGCGGGAGTCGGCGGGCGCAGTATTTT.

DNA of the CDR3: TGTGCCAGCACCAGACCGGGACAGGGGAATCAGCCCCAGCATTTT. This codes for CASTRPGQGNQPQHF. J is TRBJ1-5 and V is TRBV6-5; 10 bases are a match to TRBD1. Trimming removed 7 bases from V and 4 bases from J; junction bases left unmatched: 7. Germline loops: CDR1 MNHEY, CDR2 SVGAGI. This CDR3 region has 15 residues.

There are a few counts of this clonotype. This chain joins TRBV6-1 and TRBJ2-5; 11 positions agree with TRBD2. This CDR3 contains 17 residues. With V trimmed by 4 bases and J by 4 bases, 11 bases remained unmatched. Germline V gene data show CDR1 as MNHNS and CDR2 as SASEGT. The CDR3, as DNA: TGTGCCAGCAGTGGAGTTAGCGGGAGGGCCGATGGAGAGACCCAGTACTTC. Its protein is CASSGVSGRADGETQYF.

This clonotype turned up a few times. The J gene is TRBJ2-6, the V gene TRBV4-3, with 9 bases fitting TRBD2. Per the germline V gene, CDR1 is LGHNA and CDR2 is YSLEER. V shed 5 bases, J shed 0 bases, and the junction held 11 bases outside the gene matches. This CDR3 comprises 19 residues. CDR3 sequence reads: CASSETLAGPNSGANVLTF. Written as DNA, the CDR3 is TGCGCCAGCAGCGAAACGCTAGCGGGACCTAACTCTGGGGCCAACGTCCTGACTTTC.

This clonotype turned up a few times. This sequence joins TRBV28 and TRBJ2-5; TRBD1 aligns across 9 bases. Unmatched junction bases numbered 9, after V lost 5 bases and J lost 2 bases. This CDR3 is built from 16 residues. Germline V gene data show CDR1 as MDHEN and CDR2 as SYDVKM. CDR3 residues: CASSPQGTGPQETQYF. CDR3 DNA sequence: TGTGCCAGCAGTCCCCAGGGGACAGGGCCTCAAGAGACCCAGTACTTC.

V and J are TRBV20-1 and TRBJ2-7, with D possibly being TRBD2 (6 bases). The DNA end favors TRBJ2-5, so the J call may be wrong. Germline CDR1 is DFQATT and CDR2 is SNEGSKA (reference sequence). The CDR3 totals 15 residues. The CDR3 loop reads CSARAGVGRIETQYF. The DNA of the CDR3 is TGCAGTGCTAGAGCTGGGGTGGGGAGGATAGAGACCCAGTACTTC.

The chain recombines TRBV29-1 with TRBJ2-4, with 9 bases that match TRBD2. The J call may not be correct, given that the DNA end is closer to TRBJ2-7. Germline CDR1 is SQVTM and CDR2 is ANQGSEA. The CDR3 length is 15 residues. CDR3 bases: TGCAGCGTTGAATTAGCGGGAGACCAAACCTACGAGCAGTACTTC. It encodes CSVELAGDQTYEQYF.

The count of this clonotype is one. The V and J genes are TRBV11-2 and TRBJ2-5, with D tentatively TRBD1 (5 bases). The end of the DNA aligns better with TRBJ2-7, so the J call may be wrong. CDR1 is SGHAT, CDR2 FQNNGV, per germline. This CDR3 contains 14 residues. Here the CDR3 DNA reads TGTGCCAGCAGAAATCCAGGGATCTGGGGCGAGCAGTACTTC. Its protein product is CASRNPGIWGEQYF.

This clonotype was detected only a few times. The chain employs TRBV29-1 and TRBJ2-5; 8 positions match TRBD2. The CDR3 runs 12 residues. J was trimmed by 5 bases and V by 4 bases; bases with no gene match: 3. Per germline, CDR1 SQVTM and CDR2 ANQGSEA. The CDR3 DNA sequence: TGCAGCGTTGGACTAGCGCGGGAGACCCAGTACTTC. Protein product: CSVGLARETQYF.

The chain links TRBV6-5 to TRBJ1-4; 7 bases fit TRBD1. The trim removed 1 base at V and 5 bases at J, leaving 7 bases unmatched. Germline V lookup: CDR1 MNHEY, CDR2 SVGAGI. The CDR3 is 16 amino acids. The CDR3 DNA reads TGTGCCAGCAGTTACTTCCCCGGGACAGAGAATGAAAAACTGTTTTTT. Translation: CASSYFPGTENEKLFF.

This clonotype was seen a few times. The chain recombines TRBV10-3 with TRBJ2-7; maybe TRBD2 (5 bases). V was shortened by 7 bases and J by 2 bases, with 12 bases between the two germline ends. The CDR3 has 13 residues. CDR1 is ENHRY and CDR2 is SYGVKD in the germline V gene. Here the CDR3 DNA reads TGTGCCATCACGAGGGAGAGGGCCTACGAGCAGTACTTC. This gives the protein CAITRERAYEQYF.

This clonotype was counted between two and nine times. V is TRBV6-1 and J is TRBJ2-5, with TRBD1 as a possible D gene (6 bases). The V and J ends lost 0 bases and 13 bases respectively, with 12 bases between them. Germline CDR1 MNHNS, CDR2 SASEGT. CDR3 length equals 12 residues. This CDR3 is CASSEALGARYF. The CDR3 coding sequence is TGTGCCAGCAGTGAAGCGTTGGGGGCGCGGTACTTC.

The chain is built from TRBV27 and TRBJ1-5, with D uncertain. Germline CDR1 is MNHEY and CDR2 is SMNVEV (reference sequence). V was shortened by 2 bases and J by 9 bases, with 8 bases between the two germline ends. The length of the CDR3 is 12 residues. CDR3 bases: TGTGCCAGCAGTTTACAGGATGGGCCCCAGCATTTT. Translating gives CASSLQDGPQHF.

V gene TRBV24-1 combines with J gene TRBJ2-2; D not resolved. Trimming left V 9 bases short and J 5 bases short, with 12 bases between. The germline V gene encodes CDR1 KGHDR and CDR2 SFDVKD. The CDR3 has 13 residues. The CDR3, as DNA: TGTGCCACCCGGGCGGACGATACCGGGGAGCTGTTTTTT. It codes for CATRADDTGELFF.

This clonotype was counted only a few times. The rearrangement joins TRBV18 to TRBJ2-1; D perhaps matches TRBD2 (6 bases). V was shortened by 4 bases and J by 7 bases, with 14 bases between the two germline ends. The V gene's germline CDR1 is KGHSH and CDR2 LQKENI. The CDR3 has 14 residues. The chain's CDR3 is CASSRAGWANEQFF. CDR3 coding DNA: TGTGCCAGCTCACGGGCGGGATGGGCGAATGAGCAGTTCTTC.

The chain carries TRBV7-2 and TRBJ2-3, with 9 bases aligning to TRBD2. CDR1 is SGHTA, CDR2 FQGNSA, per germline. The V segment lost 1 base and the J segment 2 bases; nucleotides outside the gene matches: 4. This CDR3 is built from 16 residues. The CDR3 bases are TGTGCCAGCAGCTTAGGACTAGCGGACTACACAGATACGCAGTATTTT. Encoded protein: CASSLGLADYTDTQYF.

The table lists this clonotype with a few counts. V is TRBV7-8 and J is TRBJ2-7, with D tentatively TRBD2 (5 bases). The germline CDR1 and CDR2 sequences are SGHVS and FQNEAQ. The CDR3 extends over 14 amino acids. Between the trimmed V and J ends, which lost 3 bases and 2 bases, there was a span of 11 bases. The CDR3 nucleotides are TGTGCCAGCAGCTTGTCGAGCGGAGCCTACGAGCAGTACTTC. Translated, it gives CASSLSSGAYEQYF.

This chain links TRBV20-1 with TRBJ1-2; 8 bases fit TRBD1. Unmatched junction bases numbered 12, after V lost 6 bases and J lost 3 bases. The CDR3 contains 15 residues. From germline, CDR1 is DFQATT and CDR2 SNEGSKA (reference sequence). CDR3 region: CSAPLGQGVDYGYTF. The CDR3 region has the DNA TGCAGTGCCCCACTAGGACAGGGAGTTGACTATGGCTACACCTTC.

This clonotype was observed many times. The rearrangement uses TRBV20-1 and TRBJ2-3, with D possibly being TRBD2 (6 bases). The CDR3 is 16 residues long. With 6 bases removed from V and 2 bases from J, the gap between germline ends came to 21 bases. Germline V gene data show CDR1 as DFQATT and CDR2 as SNEGSKA (reference sequence). The CDR3 protein is CSAKALVGGDTDTQYF. The CDR3 DNA sequence: TGCAGTGCCAAAGCCCTCGTGGGAGGTGACACAGATACGCAGTATTTT.

The chain carries TRBV12-3 or TRBV12-4 and TRBJ2-5; weak D call: TRBD1 (6 bases). The CDR3 is 16 residues long. V lost 4 bases and J lost 11, with 26 bases in between. The DNA for the CDR3 is TGTGCCAGCAGTTCCACCCGGGACAATCCAACCCATGAGCAGTACTTC. Translation: CASSSTRDNPTHEQYF.